The 7 T cell receptor beta chains reported below all come from one sample, sequenced in a study of identical twins. MiXCR was run by TCRdb on the 5' RACE reads, yielding one entry per CDR3 protein. The sample lists 1.5 million to 2 million distinct CDR3 sequences, under 35% occurring once. Sequencing input: cord blood. The receptors originated from a newborn girl in good health.

The chain has TRBV6-6 and TRBJ2-1; 10 bases agree with TRBD2. CDR1 MNHNY and CDR2 SVGAGI come from the germline V gene (reference sequence). The CDR3 loop spans 16 amino acids. The V segment lost 6 bases and the J segment 7 bases; nucleotides outside the gene matches: 12. DNA for the CDR3: TGTGCCAGCAGCGACCCGAGGGTAGCGGGAGGTAATGAGCAGTTCTTC. Its translation is CASSDPRVAGGNEQFF.

The gene calls are TRBV7-6 and TRBJ2-3, with 12 bases matching TRBD2. The CDR3 length is 15 residues. With 4 bases clipped from V and 6 bases from J, the junction kept 5 bases outside the gene matches. Germline V gives CDR1 SGHVS, CDR2 FNYEAQ. The CDR3 protein is CASSYTGLAGDTQYF. CDR3 in DNA: TGTGCCAGCAGCTATACCGGACTAGCGGGGGATACGCAGTATTTT.

The J gene is TRBJ1-5, the V gene TRBV6-5; D not certain. This CDR3 contains 14 residues. V lost 0 bases to trimming and J lost 5 bases, with 8 bases between them. CDR1 MNHEY and CDR2 SVGAGI come from the germline V gene. In DNA form, the CDR3 reads TGTGCCAGCAGTTACTCGAGGTTGGATCAGCCCCAGCATTTT. This encodes CASSYSRLDQPQHF.

This clonotype was detected many times. This sequence joins TRBV12-3 or TRBV12-4 and TRBJ2-3; 9 bases map to TRBD2. CDR3 length: 17 residues. V trimming: 6 bases; J trimming: 0 bases; junction bases outside the gene matches: 10. Here the CDR3 reads CASSPVIAGDSTDTQYF. CDR3 in DNA: TGTGCCAGCAGCCCTGTTATAGCGGGGGACAGCACAGATACGCAGTATTTT.

This chain joins TRBV6-1 and TRBJ2-3; 7 bases align to TRBD1. The V and J ends lost 4 bases and 2 bases, in that order; junction bases with no gene match: 6. The germline V gene encodes CDR1 MNHNS and CDR2 SASEGT. The CDR3 has 15 residues. The CDR3 bases are TGTGCCAGCAGTGGAACAGGGGTGTCCACAGATACGCAGTATTTT. It encodes CASSGTGVSTDTQYF.

This clonotype was seen ten or more times. The gene calls are TRBV10-2 and TRBJ2-7, with 9 bases fitting TRBD1. The trim removed 0 bases at V and 2 bases at J, leaving 2 bases unmatched. Germline V lookup: CDR1 WSHSY, CDR2 SAAADI. The CDR3 contains 15 residues. Written as DNA, the CDR3 is TGCGCCAGCAGTGAGTCGGGACAGGGTACCTACGAGCAGTACTTC. Protein sequence: CASSESGQGTYEQYF.

V is TRBV2 and J is TRBJ1-1; tentative D call: TRBD1 (6 bases). V was shortened by 6 bases and J by 2 bases, with 16 bases between the two germline ends. Germline CDR1 is SNHLY and CDR2 is FYNNEI. The CDR3 consists of 15 residues. The CDR3 bases are TGTGCCAGCAGAATCTCCGGGACACCCAACACTGAAGCTTTCTTT. As protein: CASRISGTPNTEAFF.